This is a list of T cell receptor beta chains from one sample in a study of OX40 agonist ivuxolimab in advanced cancers. Profiling relied on immunoSEQ multiplex PCR, and the TCRdb table lists in-frame clones only, not all of them. The sample consists of some 46,000 clones, around 90% of them appearing once. Specimen: CD4+ or CD8+ T cells sorted from blood, collected in a trial of the OX40 agonist ivuxolimab. The receptors derive from an adult with an advanced solid tumor such as melanoma, head and neck, liver or kidney cancer. Each CDR3 is given with its conserved first and last residue. Fields, in order: J gene, V gene, clone size, D gene, CDR3 DNA, CDR3 protein. D genes are given only for firm matches. Some rows have no size entry. The others give once, few or many, or a class for an expanded clone.

TRBJ1-3 TRBV15 - - TGTGCCACCAGCAGAGATCCCGTTCAGCCCTATTCTGGAAACACCATATATTTT CATSRDPVQPYSGNTIYF
TRBJ2-1 TRBV4-3 - - TGCGCCAGCAGCCAGGGTGGTGGACCCCCTATCTACAATGAGCAGTTCTTC CASSQGGGPPIYNEQFF
TRBJ1-2 TRBV4-3 - - TGCGCCAGCAGCCAAGATTACGGTTCGGCGGGCTATGGCTACACCTTC CASSQDYGSAGYGYTF
TRBJ2-1 TRBV5-4 - - TGTGCCAGCAGTCAATCGGGGGATGAGCAGTTCTTC CASSQSGDEQFF
TRBJ2-1 TRBV11-2 - TRBD2 TGTGCCAGCAGCTTAAGTCCGTGGGGCGGGAGCTACAATGAGCAGTTCTTC CASSLSPWGGSYNEQFF
TRBJ2-7 TRBV18 - TRBD2 TGTGCCAGCTCACCTATATCTGGGACTAGCGGGTCCCTCTCCTACGAGCAGTACTTC CASSPISGTSGSLSYEQYF
TRBJ2-2 TRBV19 - - TGTGCCAGTGGCGGGACAGCAATAACCGGGGAGCTGTTTTTT CASGGTAITGELFF
TRBJ1-5 TRBV4-1 - - TGCGCCAGCAGCCCCCAAGAGAATCAGCCCCAGCATTTT CASSPQENQPQHF
TRBJ1-5 TRBV2 - TRBD1 TGTGCCAGCAGTGATGGGGGGGACAGGGAAGGCAATCAGCCCCAGCATTTT CASSDGGDREGNQPQHF
TRBJ1-2 TRBV6-5 - - TGTGCCATCCGAACAGGGACCAACTATGGCTACACCTTC CAIRTGTNYGYTF
TRBJ1-6 TRBV6-5 medium-sized TRBD1 TGTGCCAGTGCACAGGGGGTTAATTCACCCCTCCACTTT CASAQGVNSPLHF
TRBJ1-2 TRBV19 - - TGTGCCAGTAGTCCTCTGGGGGGGAGGGGCTACACCTTC CASSPLGGRGYTF
TRBJ2-1 TRBV2 - TRBD2 TGTGCCAGCAGCCCTTGGGCGGGGGTTCTTAAGGATGAGCAGTTCTTC CASSPWAGVLKDEQFF
TRBJ1-2 TRBV4-2 - TRBD1 TGTGCCAGCAGCCAAGACCCACAGGGGTTCGATGGCTACACCTTC CASSQDPQGFDGYTF
TRBJ2-5 TRBV7-8 few - TGTGCCAGCAGCTTAGATGAGACCCAGTACTTC CASSLDETQYF
TRBJ2-7 TRBV19 - TRBD1 TGTGCCAGTACCGGGGCGGGGACAGGGGCCTACGAGCAGTACTTC CASTGAGTGAYEQYF
TRBJ1-5 TRBV27 few TRBD1 TGTGCCAGCAAGGACAGGGGTCAGCCCCAGCATTTT CASKDRGQPQHF
TRBJ1-6 TRBV2 once TRBD1 TGTGCCAGCGGGACAGATAGCTCCTATAATTCACCCCTCCACTTT CASGTDSSYNSPLHF
TRBJ1-1 TRBV7-9 - TRBD1 TGTGCCAGCAGCGCAGAACAGGGGGCAGAAACTGAAGCTTTCTTT CASSAEQGAETEAFF
TRBJ1-4 TRBV6-5 - - TGTGCCAGCAGCCCGTCGGGGGCGAATGAAAAACTGTTTTTT CASSPSGANEKLFF
TRBJ2-7 TRBV12-5 - - TGTGCTAGTGCCGAGGGACCGACCTACGAGCAGTACTTC CASAEGPTYEQYF
TRBJ2-7 TRBV6-6 - - TGTGCCAGCAGTTACCGAGGAAGTTACGAGCAGTACTTC CASSYRGSYEQYF
TRBJ2-3 TRBV6-4 - TRBD1 TGTGCCAGCAGTGACGGGGACAGTCGCGCAGATACGCAGTATTTT CASSDGDSRADTQYF